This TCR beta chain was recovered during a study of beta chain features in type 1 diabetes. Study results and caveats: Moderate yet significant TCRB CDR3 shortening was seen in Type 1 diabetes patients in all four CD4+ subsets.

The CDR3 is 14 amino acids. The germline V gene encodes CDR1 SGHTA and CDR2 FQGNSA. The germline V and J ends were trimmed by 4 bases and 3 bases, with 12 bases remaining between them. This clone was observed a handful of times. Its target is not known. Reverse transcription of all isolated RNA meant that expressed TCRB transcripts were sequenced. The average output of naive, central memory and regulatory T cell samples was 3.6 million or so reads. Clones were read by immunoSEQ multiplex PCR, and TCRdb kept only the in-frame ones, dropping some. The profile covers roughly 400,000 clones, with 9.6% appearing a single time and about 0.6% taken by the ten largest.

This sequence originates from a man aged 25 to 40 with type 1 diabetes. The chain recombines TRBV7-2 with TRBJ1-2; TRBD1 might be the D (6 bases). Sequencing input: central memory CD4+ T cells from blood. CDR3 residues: CASSSGQLDYGYTF. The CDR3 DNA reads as TGTGCCAGCAGCTCAGGACAGTTGGACTATGGCTACACCTTC.